The rows below give T cell receptor beta chains drawn from one sample of a study of cytomegalovirus exposure and HLA in healthy donors. TCRdb keeps only in-frame clones here, not all; method: immunoSEQ multiplex PCR. The sample carries approximately 190,000 clones, around 83% recorded once. Sequencing input: PBMCs. These receptors were obtained from a woman aged 18-29 years in good health and CMV-seronegative. CDR3s include the opening cysteine and the closing phenylalanine or tryptophan. The D gene is left open where the match is weak. Clone size is stated in some rows and not others, as once, few, many or a class when expanded.

CDR3nt	CDR3aa	abundance	j_gene	d_gene	v_gene
TGTGCCAGCAGCACCAGAGCGGGAGCGGAGAATGAGCAGTTCTTC	CASSTRAGAENEQFF	-	TRBJ2-1	TRBD2	TRBV7-6
TGTGCCAGCAGTTCACAGGGGGTCTATAATTCACCCCTCCACTTT	CASSSQGVYNSPLHF	-	TRBJ1-6	TRBD1	TRBV6-1
TGCGCCAGCAGCCAAGATCCTGATCAGCCCCAGCATTTT	CASSQDPDQPQHF	-	TRBJ1-5	-	TRBV4-1
TGTGCCAGCAGCATCCTTAGCGGGACCTCCTACAATGAGCAGTTCTTC	CASSILSGTSYNEQFF	-	TRBJ2-1	TRBD2	TRBV7-8
TGTGCCAGCAGCTTGGCCTCGGGACAGTTGCTCTATGGCTACACCTTC	CASSLASGQLLYGYTF	-	TRBJ1-2	TRBD1	TRBV5-4
TGTGCCAGCAGTGACAGGGTCTACGAGCAGTACTTC	CASSDRVYEQYF	few	TRBJ2-7	-	TRBV25-1
TGCGCCAGCAGTCGCTCCTACGAGCAGTACTTC	CASSRSYEQYF	-	TRBJ2-7	-	TRBV10-2
TGTGCCAGCGGAGCCGGGACAGGGAATCCCATTCAGTACTTC	CASGAGTGNPIQYF	-	TRBJ2-4	TRBD1	TRBV6-5
TGTGCCAGCTCACCAAGCCAGGGCGACACCGGGGAGCTGTTTTTT	CASSPSQGDTGELFF	-	TRBJ2-2	-	TRBV18
TGTGCCAGCAGTGGAGGGACAGCCCATAATGAAAAACTGTTTTTT	CASSGGTAHNEKLFF	-	TRBJ1-4	TRBD1	TRBV25-1
TGTGCCAGTAGTGCACAGGGAGGGCTGCACGAGCAGTACTTC	CASSAQGGLHEQYF	-	TRBJ2-7	-	TRBV19
TGTGCCAGCAGCGGACCCCGGGACAGGGGACCAAATGAGCAGTTCTTC	CASSGPRDRGPNEQFF	-	TRBJ2-1	TRBD1	TRBV7-8
TGTGCCAGCGTATCCGAGCAGTACTTC	CASVSEQYF	-	TRBJ2-7	-	TRBV6-4
TGTGCCAATTCGGCGGTGGGTGGCACCGGGGAGCTGTTTTTT	CANSAVGGTGELFF	-	TRBJ2-2	-	TRBV10-3
TGTGCCAGCAGCCTAGGACAGATATACGAGCAGTACTTC	CASSLGQIYEQYF	-	TRBJ2-7	-	TRBV7-9
TGTGCCAGCTCACCACAGTTGATACAGGCTGCAACTAATGAAAAACTGTTTTTT	CASSPQLIQAATNEKLFF	-	TRBJ1-4	-	TRBV18
TGTGCCAGCAGTTCACCGGGACAGGGCACCTATACGCAGTATTTT	CASSSPGQGTYTQYF	once	TRBJ2-3	TRBD1	TRBV6-5
TGCGCCAGCAGCTTGGGGGACAGGGTGACCGGGGAGCTGTTTTTT	CASSLGDRVTGELFF	-	TRBJ2-2	TRBD1	TRBV5-1
TGTGCCTGGAGTACCAGCTACGAGCAGTACTTC	CAWSTSYEQYF	-	TRBJ2-7	-	TRBV30
TGTGCCAGCAGCTTTACCCTCCGGGAGCAGTTCTTC	CASSFTLREQFF	-	TRBJ2-1	-	TRBV11-1
TGTGCCAGCAGCTTAGATGGGGGAGGGTGGGCGGGAGAGACCCAGTACTTC	CASSLDGGGWAGETQYF	-	TRBJ2-5	TRBD2	TRBV11-2
TGTGCCAGCTCTGTACTTCCCCGAGATGGCTACACCTTC	CASSVLPRDGYTF	-	TRBJ1-2	-	TRBV6-4
TGTGCCAGCAGTTTATGGCGGGGGGCGCGATCCGGGGAGCTGTTTTTT	CASSLWRGARSGELFF	-	TRBJ2-2	TRBD2	TRBV28
TGTGCCAGCAGCCAAGATCGACAGACCCCGCAGCAGTACTTC	CASSQDRQTPQQYF	few	TRBJ2-7	-	TRBV14
TGTGCCAGCTCCCTACAGGAGAATGAGCAGTTCTTC	CASSLQENEQFF	-	TRBJ2-1	-	TRBV18
TGTGCCAGCTCACCACCAGAGGCGACCGGGGAGCTGTTTTTT	CASSPPEATGELFF	-	TRBJ2-2	-	TRBV18
TGTGCCAGCAGCCAAGCGGCGGCCAGTATCTATGGCTACACCTTC	CASSQAAASIYGYTF	-	TRBJ1-2	-	TRBV14
TGTGCCAGCAGCCTTACCTCCGGGGACACTGAAGCTTTCTTT	CASSLTSGDTEAFF	few	TRBJ1-1	-	TRBV14
TGTGCCAGCAGCGCCCGACCGGAGGGAAACACCATATATTTT	CASSARPEGNTIYF	-	TRBJ1-3	-	TRBV7-8
TGCGCCAGCAGCTTTCTAGGGAGGGAGACCCAGTACTTC	CASSFLGRETQYF	-	TRBJ2-5	-	TRBV5-1
TGTGCCAGCAGCTTGTCAACTAGCGGGAGGGCCAGAAAGGACAATGAGCAGTTCTTC	CASSLSTSGRARKDNEQFF	-	TRBJ2-1	TRBD2	TRBV7-9
TGTGCCAGCAGTTGGGACTTTCAAAGCGCCTTTTCCTACGAGCAGTACTTC	CASSWDFQSAFSYEQYF	-	TRBJ2-7	-	TRBV28
TGTGCCAGCAGAGGGGCTAGTAGCAATCAGCCCCAGCATTTT	CASRGASSNQPQHF	once	TRBJ1-5	-	TRBV28
TGTGCCAGCAGTTTCTCGGGACAGGGCGGCGAGCAGTACTTC	CASSFSGQGGEQYF	-	TRBJ2-7	TRBD1	TRBV28
TGCGCCAGCAGCTTGGCCGGTGCTAGCTCCTACGAGCAGTACTTC	CASSLAGASSYEQYF	-	TRBJ2-7	-	TRBV5-1
TGTGCCAGCAGCCAGGGATCCTACTCTGGAAACACCATATATTTT	CASSQGSYSGNTIYF	once	TRBJ1-3	-	TRBV7-9
TGTGCCAGCAAGTCAGACGGGGGGGCCACGGAGCTGTTTTTT	CASKSDGGATELFF	-	TRBJ2-2	TRBD2	TRBV7-9
TGTGCCAGCAGTTTCAGCGGGACCTCCTACGAGCAGTACTTC	CASSFSGTSYEQYF	-	TRBJ2-7	TRBD2	TRBV27
TGTGCTAGTGGTGCAAACACAGGGGGCCGACGCGGCTACACCTTC	CASGANTGGRRGYTF	-	TRBJ1-2	TRBD1	TRBV12-5
TGTGCCAGCCTGTCAGGGGGGCCCAATGAAAAACTGTTTTTT	CASLSGGPNEKLFF	-	TRBJ1-4	TRBD1	TRBV28
TGTGCCAGCAGCCAGATGACAGGGCCTTATGGCTACACCTTC	CASSQMTGPYGYTF	-	TRBJ1-2	TRBD1	TRBV13
TGTGCCAGCAGCGTTAGCGGGGGGGCCGCAGATACGCAGTATTTT	CASSVSGGAADTQYF	-	TRBJ2-3	TRBD2	TRBV9
TGCGCCAGCAGCTTCGAACCAATTGACCGGGACAGCATCTCCTACGAGCAGTACTTC	CASSFEPIDRDSISYEQYF	-	TRBJ2-7	TRBD1	TRBV5-1
TGTGCCAGCAGCTCGACAGGGTGGGCCGAGCAGTACTTC	CASSSTGWAEQYF	-	TRBJ2-7	TRBD1	TRBV7-8